This TCR beta chain was recovered during a study of blood T cell repertoires in COVID-19. Overall study context: Samples of COVID-19 (acute and convalescent) were obtained from the United States, Italy and Spain. PBMCs, B-cell-depleted T cells, or T cells were the source of the cDNA or gDNA that made up the material.

Study processing details: Reference gene primer amplification yielded estimated nucleated cell counts. The protocol was immunoSEQ multiplex PCR, while the TCRdb copy is restricted to in-frame clones and leaves out a portion. The V and J calls and clone size are taken from that table; D and trimming were inferred from the DNA. The table has fewer than 200,000 clones, about four fifths seen once; the top ten hold 9.5% to 11%. CDR3 length: 16 residues. Germline V gene sequence: CDR1 SGHDT, CDR2 YYEEEE. The V and J ends lost 1 base and 1 base, in that order; junction bases with no gene match: 4. The TCR sequence derives from a woman aged 35 to 49 with COVID-19, enrolled during active disease. The sample taken for sequencing was peripheral blood. This sequence joins TRBV5-6 and TRBJ1-5, with TRBD1 identical over 8 bases. Here the CDR3 reads CASSLRTGPSNQPQHF. The CDR3 DNA reads as TGTGCCAGCAGCTTGAGGACAGGGCCGAGCAATCAGCCCCAGCATTTT.